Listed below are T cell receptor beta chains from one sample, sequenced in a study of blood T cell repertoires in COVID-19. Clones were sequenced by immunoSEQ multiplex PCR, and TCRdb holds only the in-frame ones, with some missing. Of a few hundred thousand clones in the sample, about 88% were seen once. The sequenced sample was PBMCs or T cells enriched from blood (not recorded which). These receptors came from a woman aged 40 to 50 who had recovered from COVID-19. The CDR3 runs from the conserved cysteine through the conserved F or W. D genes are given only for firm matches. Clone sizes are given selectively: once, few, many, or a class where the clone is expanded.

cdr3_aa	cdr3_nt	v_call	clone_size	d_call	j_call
CSVDSRQNTEAFF	TGCAGCGTTGATAGCCGCCAGAACACTGAAGCTTTCTTT	TRBV29-1	NA	NA	TRBJ1-1
CASSPVDRVRETQYF	TGTGCCAGCAGCCCCGTGGACAGGGTGAGAGAGACCCAGTACTTC	TRBV7-9	NA	TRBD1	TRBJ2-5
CASSLQTSRYNEQFF	TGTGCCAGCAGTTTACAGACTAGCAGATACAATGAGCAGTTCTTC	TRBV6-2/TRBV6-3	once	TRBD2	TRBJ2-1
CASSQVPGAYEQYF	TGTGCCAGCAGCCAAGTGCCAGGGGCTTATGAGCAGTACTTC	TRBV3-1/TRBV3-2	once	NA	TRBJ2-7
CASSLEGSSYNEQFF	TGTGCCAGCAGCCTGGAGGGCAGCTCCTACAATGAGCAGTTCTTC	TRBV6-6	NA	NA	TRBJ2-1
CASSSLEKLFF	TGTGCCAGTAGTTCCCTAGAAAAACTGTTTTTT	TRBV19	NA	NA	TRBJ1-4
CASSTGTGGRREMYEQYF	TGTGCCAGCAGCACAGGGACAGGGGGCCGTCGGGAAATGTACGAGCAGTACTTC	TRBV5-6	once	TRBD1	TRBJ2-7
CSVGDYGTGGGYTF	TGCAGCGTTGGGGACTACGGGACAGGTGGAGGCTACACCTTC	TRBV29-1	NA	TRBD1	TRBJ1-2
CASSPRQGPNTEAFF	TGTGCCAGCAGCCCGCGACAGGGCCCGAACACTGAAGCTTTCTTT	TRBV7-9	NA	TRBD1	TRBJ1-1
CAIRRDIQETQYF	TGTGCCATCAGGCGAGATATCCAAGAGACCCAGTACTTC	TRBV10-3	NA	NA	TRBJ2-5
CASSLSSGSTRPYNEQFF	TGTGCCAGCAGCTTGTCTAGCGGGAGCACCCGCCCCTACAATGAGCAGTTCTTC	TRBV7-2	NA	TRBD2	TRBJ2-1
CAWSRDSPYGQYF	TGTGCCTGGAGTCGGGACAGCCCCTATGGGCAGTACTTC	TRBV30	NA	TRBD1	TRBJ2-7
CASSTTGHDYGYTF	TGTGCCAGCAGTACGACAGGGCACGACTATGGCTACACCTTC	TRBV3-1/TRBV3-2	NA	TRBD1	TRBJ1-2
CASSEWGLAGSTDTQYF	TGTGCCAGCAGTGAATGGGGACTAGCGGGATCCACAGATACGCAGTATTTT	TRBV25-1	NA	TRBD2	TRBJ2-3
CASSHPLGHIHSF	TGCGCCAGCAGCCACCCACTGGGACACATACACAGCTTC	TRBV4-1	NA	NA	TRBJ2-7
CASTPRGENTIYF	TGTGCCAGCACACCCAGGGGGGAAAACACCATATATTTT	TRBV28	NA	TRBD1	TRBJ1-3
CASTLLQGAVTYEQYF	TGTGCCAGCACCCTACTACAGGGGGCGGTGACCTACGAGCAGTACTTC	TRBV5-6	NA	TRBD1	TRBJ2-7
CASRPGTGGNADTQYF	TGTGCCAGTAGACCCGGGACAGGGGGCAACGCAGATACGCAGTATTTT	TRBV19	NA	TRBD1	TRBJ2-3
CASSLQPGQGSGTEAFF	TGTGCCAGCTCACTCCAACCGGGACAGGGCTCGGGCACTGAAGCTTTCTTT	TRBV18	NA	TRBD1	TRBJ1-1
CASSPRGRENTEAFF	TGTGCCAGCTCACCAAGGGGCAGGGAGAACACTGAAGCTTTCTTT	TRBV18	NA	NA	TRBJ1-1
CASSPQNQPQHF	TGTGCCAGCAGTCCCCAGAATCAGCCCCAGCATTTT	TRBV12-3/TRBV12-4	NA	NA	TRBJ1-5
CASSTLVGAGNTIYF	TGCGCCAGCAGCACCCTGGTAGGGGCCGGAAACACCATATATTTT	TRBV5-1	NA	NA	TRBJ1-3
CASSLLAEGPNEQFF	TGTGCCAGCAGTTTACTAGCGGAGGGCCCCAATGAGCAGTTCTTC	TRBV6-2/TRBV6-3	many	TRBD2	TRBJ2-1
CATSEPGLAGNLNEQFF	TGTGCCACCAGTGAACCCGGACTAGCGGGAAATCTGAATGAGCAGTTCTTC	TRBV24-1	NA	TRBD2	TRBJ2-1
CASSWTGNQPQHF	TGTGCCAGCAGCTGGACAGGTAATCAGCCCCAGCATTTT	TRBV5-8	once	TRBD1	TRBJ1-5
CASTLSGRYNEQFF	TGTGCCAGTACATTGAGCGGGAGATACAATGAGCAGTTCTTC	TRBV19	NA	TRBD2	TRBJ2-1
CAISESGQPGNEKLFF	TGTGCCATCAGTGAGTCTGGACAGCCCGGGAATGAAAAACTGTTTTTT	TRBV10-3	NA	NA	TRBJ1-4
CASSLVDSSYNEQFF	TGTGCCAGCAGCTTAGTGGACTCCTCCTACAATGAGCAGTTCTTC	TRBV11-1	NA	NA	TRBJ2-1
CASSERLAGGPRETQYF	TGCGCCAGCAGTGAGCGGCTAGCGGGGGGGCCAAGGGAGACCCAGTACTTC	TRBV10-2	NA	TRBD2	TRBJ2-5
CASSSRGVSGNQPQHF	TGTGCCAGCAGCTCCCGGGGGGTGTCTGGCAATCAGCCCCAGCATTTT	TRBV5-6	NA	NA	TRBJ1-5
CASSPWTSGTYNEQFF	TGCGCCAGCAGCCCGTGGACTAGCGGAACCTACAATGAGCAGTTCTTC	TRBV4-3	NA	TRBD2	TRBJ2-1
CASSLGGGGRDEQFF	TGTGCCAGCAGCTTAGGGGGTGGCGGGAGGGATGAGCAGTTCTTC	TRBV7-3	NA	TRBD2	TRBJ2-1
CASSTGFPSYEQYF	TGTGCCAGTAGTACAGGTTTTCCCTCCTACGAGCAGTACTTC	TRBV19	NA	NA	TRBJ2-7